This section outlines one T cell receptor (beta chain) sequence together with its context. Its specificity is not known. The sample is drawn from a study of shared clonotypes between healthy human individuals. Regarding the study as a whole: In this cohort, only blood was sampled, and tissue repertoires likely differ.

Each subset's genomic DNA was shared equally among a number of immunoSEQ plates. Sequencing used immunoSEQ multiplex PCR; TCRdb keeps in-frame clones, though not all of them. Altogether about 2.5 million clones are present, around 90% being singletons, with the ten largest covering 0.3% to 0.4%. Naive CD4+ cells were CD45RA-selected; the remaining cells were memory. The source is a young man in good health. Some clones in this sample may be carry-over from other donors' samples. Sequencing input: naive CD4+ T cells from PBMCs. Described subset: CD45RA+ positively selected.

This CDR3 reads CASSELTSGLTGELFF. The CDR3 region has the DNA TGTGCCAGCAGTGAACTGACTAGCGGGCTGACCGGGGAGCTGTTTTTT. The chain employs TRBV6-1 and TRBJ2-2, with 10 positions matching TRBD2. Germline CDR1 is MNHNS and CDR2 is SASEGT. Trimming cost V 2 bases and J 5 bases; bases outside gene matches: 5. This CDR3 has 16 amino acids.